This TCR beta chain was recovered during a study of T cell repertoires in cytomegalovirus infection (dated by TCRdb to the late 2010s). With respect to the entire study: Donor HLA type was relevant to the analysis, as public TCR beta signatures indicated carriage of CMV infection together with the matching HLA type.

The paper as a whole reports these results and caveats: In the ex vivo response, HLA-C-restricted CMV-specific TCR beta clonotypes were dominant, and in two of eight donors the single most frequent clonotype came from this HLA-C-restricted group. In both this cohort and an independent roughly 330-donor cohort, the cumulative frequency of public TCR beta family members distinguished carriers of CMV infection plus the relevant HLA type.

This clonotype was seen repeatedly, ten times or more. The antigen it binds to is not known. One base away there is no much larger clone; base qualities are not given. Germline trimming: 4 bases from V, 0 bases from J; junction bases outside gene matches: 10. The cysteine opens and the phenylalanine closes a CDR3 of 18 amino acids. Only CDR3 DNA remains: 54 bases, in frame from the first base. As encoded in the germline V gene, CDR1 is MDHEN while CDR2 is SYDVKM. Instrument on record: Illumina HiSeq 1500. The public reads were reprocessed in TCRdb via fastp at Q25 and MiXCR, keeping in-frame beta chains. Records with the same CDR3 protein are collapsed into one entry carrying the most frequent genes and DNA. The sample profile shows about 130,000 distinct CDR3 sequences; 20% to 30% of them were found once. The top ten hold about a third of the sample.

Sample: PBMCs, sequenced either directly or after in vitro stimulation (not recorded which). The rearranged chain carries TRBV28 and TRBJ2-1; 9 nucleotides in the junction match TRBD2. This TCR came from a human donor in good health (CMV status not recorded). Some clones in this sample may be carry-over from other donors' samples. The bases are TGTGCCAGCAGTTGGGGCTCTGGTAGCGGGAGCTCCTACAATGAGCAGTTCTTC. Its protein product is CASSWGSGSGSSYNEQFF.